This T cell receptor (beta chain) was observed in a study of T cells in Graves' hyperthyroidism and ophthalmopathy. Overall study results and limits: Expanded thyroid clonotypes (above 0.001) were mostly also found in blood.

The CDR3 has 16 residues. Trimming removed 5 bases from V and 1 base from J, with 18 bases in between. From germline, CDR1 is MNHNS and CDR2 SASEGT. On this clonotype itself: Its target is unknown.

Patients aged 18 to 65 had newly diagnosed hyperthyroidism that had lasted under 2 months. Uncontrolled infection, other autoimmune disease, pregnancy and lactation each barred patients from inclusion. RNA transcripts gave rise to amplified TCR beta CDR3 regions. The HTBI primer set drove a first-round RT-PCR of the TCR CDR3. One entry per CDR3 protein, called by TCRdb with MiXCR from the multiplex PCR reads. The data show a few hundred thousand distinct CDR3 sequences, roughly 13% seen once. The specimen was blood. J is TRBJ2-7 and V is TRBV6-1, with D perhaps given as TRBD1 or TRBD2 (6 bases each). This TCR came from a woman under 30 with Graves' hyperthyroidism. The CDR3 loop is CASSPGQQRGSYEQYF. The CDR3 region has the DNA TGTGCCAGCAGTCCCGGACAGCAACGGGGGTCCTACGAGCAGTACTTC.